This is a list of T cell receptor beta chains from one sample in a study of T cells in Graves' hyperthyroidism and ophthalmopathy. TCRdb re-derived calls from the multiplex PCR reads in MiXCR, one entry per CDR3 protein. The sample consists of 490,000 or so distinct CDR3 sequences, just under 20% of them appearing once. Specimen: blood. Source of these receptors: a man aged 40-50 years with Graves' ophthalmopathy. The CDR3 runs from the conserved cysteine through the conserved F or W. The D gene is left open where the match is weak. Expanded clones get a size class; other rows say once, few or many, or leave the size out.

cdr3_aa: CSAMGQGVNEQFF; cdr3_nt: TGCAGTGCTATGGGACAGGGCGTGAATGAGCAGTTCTTC; j_call: TRBJ2-1; d_call: TRBD1; v_call: TRBV20-1; clone_size: few
cdr3_aa: CASSQGGSPGNTEAFF; cdr3_nt: TGTGCCAGCAGCCAAGGGGGCAGTCCCGGGAACACTGAAGCTTTCTTT; j_call: TRBJ1-1; d_call: .; v_call: TRBV3-1; clone_size: few
cdr3_aa: CASSFPNREGNQPQHF; cdr3_nt: TGTGCCAGCAGTTTCCCGAACAGGGAGGGGAATCAGCCCCAGCATTTT; j_call: TRBJ1-5; d_call: .; v_call: TRBV6-2/TRBV6-3; clone_size: few
cdr3_aa: CASSQGDSLSSNEKLFF; cdr3_nt: TGTGCCAGCAGCCAAGGGGACAGCCTCAGTTCTAATGAAAAACTGTTTTTT; j_call: TRBJ1-4; d_call: TRBD1; v_call: TRBV3-1; clone_size: .
cdr3_aa: CASSLLGHSTDTQYF; cdr3_nt: TGCGCCAGCAGCTTGTTAGGACACAGCACAGATACGCAGTATTTT; j_call: TRBJ2-3; d_call: .; v_call: TRBV5-1; clone_size: many
cdr3_aa: CASSQGFGSGTEAFF; cdr3_nt: TGCGCCAGCAGCCAAGGTTTCGGTTCGGGCACTGAAGCTTTCTTT; j_call: TRBJ1-1; d_call: .; v_call: TRBV4-3; clone_size: .
cdr3_aa: CASSIYRDMNTEAFF; cdr3_nt: TGTGCCAGTAGTATTTACAGGGACATGAACACTGAAGCTTTCTTT; j_call: TRBJ1-1; d_call: .; v_call: TRBV19; clone_size: few
cdr3_aa: CASGFSGRAFYNEQFF; cdr3_nt: TGTGCCAGCGGGTTTAGCGGGAGGGCCTTCTACAATGAGCAGTTCTTC; j_call: TRBJ2-1; d_call: TRBD2; v_call: TRBV6-1; clone_size: .
cdr3_aa: CASSFTPGVEQYF; cdr3_nt: TGTGCCAGCAGTTTTACCCCCGGGGTCGAGCAGTACTTC; j_call: TRBJ2-7; d_call: .; v_call: TRBV27; clone_size: few
cdr3_aa: CASSLDPGSGETQYF; cdr3_nt: TGCGCCAGCAGCTTGGACCCGGGATCTGGGGAGACCCAGTACTTC; j_call: TRBJ2-5; d_call: .; v_call: TRBV5-1; clone_size: few
cdr3_aa: CASKEGTFTRDTQYF; cdr3_nt: TGTGCCAGCAAGGAGGGGACTTTTACCAGAGATACGCAGTATTTT; j_call: TRBJ2-3; d_call: .; v_call: TRBV28; clone_size: many
cdr3_aa: CASSPGGVSTDTQYF; cdr3_nt: TGTGCCAGCAGTCCAGGGGGCGTGAGCACAGATACGCAGTATTTT; j_call: TRBJ2-3; d_call: TRBD1; v_call: TRBV28; clone_size: many
cdr3_aa: CATSGRAGGVYEQYF; cdr3_nt: TGTGCCACCAGTGGACGAGCGGGAGGGGTCTACGAGCAGTACTTC; j_call: TRBJ2-7; d_call: TRBD2; v_call: TRBV24-1; clone_size: .
cdr3_aa: CASSRTMNTEAFF; cdr3_nt: TGTGCCAGCTCACGCACCATGAACACTGAAGCTTTCTTT; j_call: TRBJ1-1; d_call: .; v_call: TRBV18; clone_size: many
cdr3_aa: CASSSLEGARNQPQHF; cdr3_nt: TGTGCCAGCTCATCCCTGGAGGGGGCCCGCAATCAGCCCCAGCATTTT; j_call: TRBJ1-5; d_call: TRBD1; v_call: TRBV18; clone_size: once
cdr3_aa: CASSPGQIYNEQFF; cdr3_nt: TGTGCCAGCAGCCCGGGACAGATTTACAATGAGCAGTTCTTC; j_call: TRBJ2-1; d_call: TRBD1; v_call: TRBV7-3; clone_size: .